This T cell receptor beta chain stems from a study of T cell repertoires in cytomegalovirus infection (dated by TCRdb to 2018 to 2020). Context from the whole study: Peptide stimulations targeted recently identified HLA-C-restricted CMV epitopes, whose presentation resists viral immunomodulation, together with well-studied HLA-B-restricted epitopes. Donor HLA type was relevant to the analysis, because carriage of CMV infection together with the matching HLA type was indicated by public TCR beta signatures. On the study overall, not on this receptor specifically: The ex vivo response was dominated by HLA-C-restricted CMV-specific TCR beta clonotypes, which also provided the single most frequent clonotype in two of eight donors. In both this cohort and an independent cohort of some 380 donors, the cumulative frequency of public TCR beta family members distinguished carriers of CMV infection plus the relevant HLA type.

Interpreted using the paper, the treatment or condition label stands for: in vitro stimulation with specific CMV peptide epitopes to enrich CMV-specific T cells. As to this clonotype: There is no known antigen for this receptor. Base qualities are not recorded, but no much larger clone differs from it by a single base.

A distance of 11 bases separates the germline ends of V and J, which lose 9 bases and 3 bases respectively. As encoded in the germline V gene (reference sequence), CDR1 is LNHDA while CDR2 is SQIVND. The CDR3 runs 12 residues from the cysteine to the phenylalanine. Of the read, only the CDR3 DNA is kept; its 36 bases are in frame from base 1. Sequencing took place on an Illumina HiSeq 1500. TCRdb reprocessed the public reads (quality trimming at Q25 with fastp, clone calling with MiXCR) and kept in-frame beta chains. Rows are unified per CDR3 protein, each entry keeping the most common DNA and genes. The sample table lists a few hundred thousand distinct CDR3 sequences, around two fifths of them with a count of one. The ten largest account for 40% to 60% of the sample.

The sequence is built from TRBV19 and TRBJ1-2; the D gene is not confidently resolved. Material: cultured PBMCs, obtained from culture after CMV antigen stimulation. The origin of this receptor is a human donor in good health (CMV status not recorded). Some clones in this sample may be carry-over from other donors' samples. The nucleotides are TGTGCCAGCAGTCAACTAGACTATGGCTACACCTTC. This encodes CASSQLDYGYTF.